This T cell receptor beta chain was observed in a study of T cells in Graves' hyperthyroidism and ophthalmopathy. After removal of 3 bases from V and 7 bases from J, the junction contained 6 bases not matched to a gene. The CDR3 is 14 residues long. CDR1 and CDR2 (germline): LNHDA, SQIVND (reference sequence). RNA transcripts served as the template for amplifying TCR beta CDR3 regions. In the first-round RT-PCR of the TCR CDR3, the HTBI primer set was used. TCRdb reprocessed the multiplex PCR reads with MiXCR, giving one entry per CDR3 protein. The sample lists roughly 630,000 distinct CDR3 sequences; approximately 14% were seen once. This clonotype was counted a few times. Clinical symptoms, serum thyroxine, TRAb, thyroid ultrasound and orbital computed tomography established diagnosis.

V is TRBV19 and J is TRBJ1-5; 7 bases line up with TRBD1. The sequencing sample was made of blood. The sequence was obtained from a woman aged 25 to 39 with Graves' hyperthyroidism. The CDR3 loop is CASSIPQGRQPQHF. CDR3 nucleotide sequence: TGTGCCAGTAGTATCCCACAGGGGCGGCAGCCCCAGCATTTT.